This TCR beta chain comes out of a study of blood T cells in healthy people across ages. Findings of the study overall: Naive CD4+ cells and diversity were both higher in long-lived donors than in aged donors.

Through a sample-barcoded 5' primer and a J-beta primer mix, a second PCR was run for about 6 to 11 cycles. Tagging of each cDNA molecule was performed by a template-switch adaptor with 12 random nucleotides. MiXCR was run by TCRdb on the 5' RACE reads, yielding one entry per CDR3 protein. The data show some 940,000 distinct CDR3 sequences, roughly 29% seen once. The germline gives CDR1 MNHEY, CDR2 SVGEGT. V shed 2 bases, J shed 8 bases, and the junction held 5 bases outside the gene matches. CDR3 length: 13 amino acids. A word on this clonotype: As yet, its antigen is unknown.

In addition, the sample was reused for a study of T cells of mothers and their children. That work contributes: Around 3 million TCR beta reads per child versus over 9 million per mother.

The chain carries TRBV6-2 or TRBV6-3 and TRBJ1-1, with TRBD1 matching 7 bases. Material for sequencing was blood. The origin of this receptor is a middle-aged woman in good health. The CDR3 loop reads CASSYGTALEAFF. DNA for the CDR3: TGTGCCAGCAGTTACGGGACAGCATTGGAAGCTTTCTTT.